The sample holds a few counts of the clone carrying this T cell receptor (beta chain). This specimen belongs to a study of blood T cells in healthy people across ages. Deletions cut 0 bases from V and 14 bases from J, with 15 bases between. Germline values: CDR1 WSHSY, CDR2 SAAADI. CDR3 length: 13 residues. The authors ran a second PCR of 7 to 11 cycles using a sample-barcoded 5' primer and a J-beta primer mix. Via MiXCR, TCRdb re-called the 5' RACE reads, giving one row per CDR3 protein. The repertoire holds 750,000 to 950,000 distinct CDR3 sequences, with about 55% as singletons. This receptor was obtained from a man at least 80 years old in good health. The V gene is TRBV10-2, the J gene TRBJ2-3; D tentatively reads TRBD1 or TRBD2 (5 bases each). Sequencing used blood. The DNA of the CDR3 is TGCGCCAGCAGTGAGTCGATCCGTGGGGACGCGTATTTT. It encodes CASSESIRGDAYF.